This T cell receptor beta chain was sequenced in a study of CD8+ T cells in alopecia areata. Findings of the study overall: Mice showed clearer TCR sharing than patients did, a gap that was possibly HLA-related. Clonality exceeded that of normal scalp in lesional scalp, most notably in alopecia totalis/universalis.

Turning to this clone: Its antigen is still unknown.

TCR sequencing used cDNA made by reverse transcription of extracted RNA. Profiled with immunoSEQ multiplex PCR; TCRdb holds only in-frame clones, not every one. The data show about 130,000 clones, 58% seen once. CDR1 and CDR2 (germline): SGHTA, FQGNSA. This CDR3 comprises 16 residues. V lost 5 bases and J lost 4, with 18 bases in between. From alopecia areata patients, lesional scalp punch biopsies and peripheral blood were collected. Sorting of PBMCs yielded the CD4+ and CD8+ T cells. This chain links TRBV7-2 with TRBJ2-1; no reliable D call. The sequenced sample was CD4+ T cells sorted from blood, obtained at week 0. The sequence derives from a human donor with alopecia areata. CDR3 sequence: CASSEDGDRGYNEQFF. The CDR3 DNA follows: TGTGCCAGCAGCGAAGACGGTGATCGAGGTTACAATGAGCAGTTCTTC.